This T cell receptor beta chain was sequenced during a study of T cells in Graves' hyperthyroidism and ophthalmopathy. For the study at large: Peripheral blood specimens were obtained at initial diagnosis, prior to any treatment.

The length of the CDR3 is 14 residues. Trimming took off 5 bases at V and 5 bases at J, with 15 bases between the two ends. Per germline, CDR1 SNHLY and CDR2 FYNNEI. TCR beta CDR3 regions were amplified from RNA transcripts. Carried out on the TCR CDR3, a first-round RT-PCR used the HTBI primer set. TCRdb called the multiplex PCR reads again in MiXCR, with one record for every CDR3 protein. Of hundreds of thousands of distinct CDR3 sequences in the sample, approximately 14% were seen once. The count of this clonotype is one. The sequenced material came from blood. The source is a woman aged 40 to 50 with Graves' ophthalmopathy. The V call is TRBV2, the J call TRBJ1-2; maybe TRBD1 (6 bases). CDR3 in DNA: TGTGCCAGCAGTCCCGCAGGGGCGACATATGGCTACACCTTC. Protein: CASSPAGATYGYTF.